This TCR beta chain was found in a study of T-cell memory formation after mild COVID-19. Study-wide points: Several responding clones turned up in pre-infection memory, indicating that cross-reactive memory may have taken part. Contracting clones, day 15 to 85, had balanced CD4/CD8, and later expanders favored CD4+. In second-wave clones peaking day 37, SARS-CoV-2 specificity remained unconfirmed.

This clonotype was picked up a small number of times. The antigen is unknown. From germline, CDR1 is SGDLS and CDR2 YYNGEE. This CDR3 is 15 amino acids long. V lost 2 bases to trimming and J lost 2 bases; unmatched junction nucleotides: 3. Via MiXCR, TCRdb re-called the 5' RACE reads, giving one row per CDR3 protein. The sample has 110,000 to 150,000 distinct CDR3 sequences; around 25% are singletons. Sequences were obtained from PBMCs or a T cell subset sorted from them (not recorded which). The TCR comes from an adult woman who had mild COVID-19 (a few samples of this study predate the infection). Cell type and time point are not known. V and J are TRBV9 and TRBJ2-5; 10 bases map to TRBD2. CDR3 region: CASSVGTSEQETQYF. For the CDR3, the DNA is TGTGCCAGCAGCGTGGGGACTAGCGAGCAAGAGACCCAGTACTTC.